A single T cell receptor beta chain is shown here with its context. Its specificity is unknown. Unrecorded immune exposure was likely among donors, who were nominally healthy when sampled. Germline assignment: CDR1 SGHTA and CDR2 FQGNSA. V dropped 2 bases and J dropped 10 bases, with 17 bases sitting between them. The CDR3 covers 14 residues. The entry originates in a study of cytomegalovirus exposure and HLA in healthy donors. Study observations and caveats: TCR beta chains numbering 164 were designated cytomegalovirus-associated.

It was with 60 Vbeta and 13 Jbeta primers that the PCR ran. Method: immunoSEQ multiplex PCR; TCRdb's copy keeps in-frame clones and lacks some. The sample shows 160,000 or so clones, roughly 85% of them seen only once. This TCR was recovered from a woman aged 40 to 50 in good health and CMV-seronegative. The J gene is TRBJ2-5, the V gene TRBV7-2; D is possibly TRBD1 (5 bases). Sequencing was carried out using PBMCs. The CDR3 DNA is TGTGCCAGCAGCTTAAGGGCGGTTGGTAGGGGCCAGTACTTC. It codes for CASSLRAVGRGQYF.